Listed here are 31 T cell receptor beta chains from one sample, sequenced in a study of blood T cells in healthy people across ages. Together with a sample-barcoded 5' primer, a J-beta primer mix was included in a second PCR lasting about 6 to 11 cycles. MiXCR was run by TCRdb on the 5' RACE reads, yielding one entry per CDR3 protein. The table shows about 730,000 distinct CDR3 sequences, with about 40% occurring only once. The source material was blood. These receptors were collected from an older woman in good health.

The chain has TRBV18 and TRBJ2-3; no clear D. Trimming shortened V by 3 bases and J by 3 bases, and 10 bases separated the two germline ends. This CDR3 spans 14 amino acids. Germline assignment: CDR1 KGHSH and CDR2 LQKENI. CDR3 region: CASSPALITDTQYF. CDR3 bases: TGTGCCAGCTCACCCGCCCTTATTACAGATACGCAGTATTTT.

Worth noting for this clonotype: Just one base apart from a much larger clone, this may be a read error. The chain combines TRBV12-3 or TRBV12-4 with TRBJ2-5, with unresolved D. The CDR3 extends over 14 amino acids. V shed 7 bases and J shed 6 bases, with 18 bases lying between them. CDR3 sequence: CASTLSLVGKTQYF. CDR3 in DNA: TGTGCCAGCACCCTGTCCCTAGTGGGAAAGACCCAGTACTTC.

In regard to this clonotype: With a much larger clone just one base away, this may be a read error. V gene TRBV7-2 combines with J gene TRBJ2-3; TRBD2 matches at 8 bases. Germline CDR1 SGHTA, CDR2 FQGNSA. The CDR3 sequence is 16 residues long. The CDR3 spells CACSLNQRERADTQYF. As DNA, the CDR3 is TGTGCCTGCAGCTTAAACCAGCGGGAGCGTGCAGATACGCAGTATTTT.

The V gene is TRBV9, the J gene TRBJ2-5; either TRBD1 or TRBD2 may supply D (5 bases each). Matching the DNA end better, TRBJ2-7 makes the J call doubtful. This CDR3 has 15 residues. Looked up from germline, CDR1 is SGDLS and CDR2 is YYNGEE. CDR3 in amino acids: CASSAGTALEGEQYF. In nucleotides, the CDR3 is TGTGCCAGCAGCGCCGGGACCGCCTTAGAGGGCGAGCAGTACTTC.

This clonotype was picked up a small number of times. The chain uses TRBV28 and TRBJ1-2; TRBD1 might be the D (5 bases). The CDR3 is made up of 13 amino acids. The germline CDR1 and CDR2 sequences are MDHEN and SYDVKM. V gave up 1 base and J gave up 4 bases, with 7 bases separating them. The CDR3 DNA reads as TGTGCCAGCAGTTTATTACAGGTCTATGGCTACACCTTC. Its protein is CASSLLQVYGYTF.

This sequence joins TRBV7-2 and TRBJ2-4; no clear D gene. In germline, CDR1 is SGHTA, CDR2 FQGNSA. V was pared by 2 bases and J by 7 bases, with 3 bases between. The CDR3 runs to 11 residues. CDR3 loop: CASSLRNIQYF. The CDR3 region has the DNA TGTGCCAGCAGCTTAAGGAACATTCAGTACTTC.

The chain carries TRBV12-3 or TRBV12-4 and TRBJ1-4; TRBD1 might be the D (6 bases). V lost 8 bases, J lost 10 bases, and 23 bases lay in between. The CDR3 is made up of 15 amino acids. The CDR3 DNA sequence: TGTGCCAGCGGAAAAACAGGGCCGCGGGGGGGAAAACTGTTTTTT. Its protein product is CASGKTGPRGGKLFF.

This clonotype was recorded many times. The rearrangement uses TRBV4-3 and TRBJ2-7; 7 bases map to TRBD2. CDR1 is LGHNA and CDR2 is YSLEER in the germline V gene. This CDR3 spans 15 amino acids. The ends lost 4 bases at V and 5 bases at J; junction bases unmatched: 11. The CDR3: CASSRSLAQGHEQYF. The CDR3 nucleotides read TGCGCCAGCAGCCGGTCACTAGCGCAAGGCCACGAGCAGTACTTC.

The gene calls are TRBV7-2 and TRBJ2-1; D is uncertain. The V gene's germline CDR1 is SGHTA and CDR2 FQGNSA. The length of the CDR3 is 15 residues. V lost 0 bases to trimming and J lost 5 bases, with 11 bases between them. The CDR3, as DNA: TGTGCCAGCAGCTTAGCGGGGATTAGGAACAATGAGCAGTTCTTC. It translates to CASSLAGIRNNEQFF.

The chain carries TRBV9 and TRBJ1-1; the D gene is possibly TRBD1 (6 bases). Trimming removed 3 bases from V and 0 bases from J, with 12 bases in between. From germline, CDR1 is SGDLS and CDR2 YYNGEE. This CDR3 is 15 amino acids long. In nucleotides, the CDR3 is TGTGCCAGCAGCGCACACGGACAGTTGAACACTGAAGCTTTCTTT. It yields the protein CASSAHGQLNTEAFF.

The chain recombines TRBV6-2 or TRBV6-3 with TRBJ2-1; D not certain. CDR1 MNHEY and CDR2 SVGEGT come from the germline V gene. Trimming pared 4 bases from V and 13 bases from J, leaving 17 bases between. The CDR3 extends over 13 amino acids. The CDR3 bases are TGTGCCAGCAGTTGGATGCTAGGTGAGACCCAGTTCTTC. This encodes CASSWMLGETQFF.

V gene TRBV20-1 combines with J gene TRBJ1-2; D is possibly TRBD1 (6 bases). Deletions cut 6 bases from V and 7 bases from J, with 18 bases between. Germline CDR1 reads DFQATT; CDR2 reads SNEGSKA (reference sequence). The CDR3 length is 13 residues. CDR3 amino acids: CSARTEALCGYTF. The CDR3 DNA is TGCAGTGCCCGGACAGAGGCCCTCTGTGGCTACACCTTC.

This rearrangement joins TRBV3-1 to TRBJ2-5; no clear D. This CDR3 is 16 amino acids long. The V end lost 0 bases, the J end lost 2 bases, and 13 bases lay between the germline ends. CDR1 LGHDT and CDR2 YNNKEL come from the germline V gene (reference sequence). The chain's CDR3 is CASSQDSWRVQETQYF. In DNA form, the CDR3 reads TGTGCCAGCAGCCAAGATAGTTGGCGAGTACAAGAGACCCAGTACTTC.

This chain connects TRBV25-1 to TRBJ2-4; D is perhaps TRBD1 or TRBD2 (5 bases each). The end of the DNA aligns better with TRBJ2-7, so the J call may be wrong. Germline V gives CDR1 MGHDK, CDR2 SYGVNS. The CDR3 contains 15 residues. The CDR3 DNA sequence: TGTGCCAGCAGTGGCCCGGGACCTAATACCTACGAGCAGTACTTC. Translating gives CASSGPGPNTYEQYF.

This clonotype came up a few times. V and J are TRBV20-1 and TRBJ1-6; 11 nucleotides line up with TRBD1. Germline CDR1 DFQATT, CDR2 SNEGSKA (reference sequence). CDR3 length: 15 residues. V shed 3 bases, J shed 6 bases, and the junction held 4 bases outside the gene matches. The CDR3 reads CSASPGQGANSPLHF. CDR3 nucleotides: TGCAGTGCTAGTCCTGGACAGGGGGCTAATTCACCCCTCCACTTT.

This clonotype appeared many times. CDR3 region: CASSLDREGEKLFF. The CDR3, as DNA: TGTGCCAGCAGCCTCGACAGGGAGGGTGAAAAACTGTTTTTT. This sequence joins TRBV25-1 and TRBJ1-4; TRBD1 agrees at 7 bases. Germline trimming cut 6 bases from V and 7 bases from J; bases unmatched to any gene: 8. CDR1 is MGHDK, CDR2 SYGVNS, per germline. CDR3 length equals 14 residues.

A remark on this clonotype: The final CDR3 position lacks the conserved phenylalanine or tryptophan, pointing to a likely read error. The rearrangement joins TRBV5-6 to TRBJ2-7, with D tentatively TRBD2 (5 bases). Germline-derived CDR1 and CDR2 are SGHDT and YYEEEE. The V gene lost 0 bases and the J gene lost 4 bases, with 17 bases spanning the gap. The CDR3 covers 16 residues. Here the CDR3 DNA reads TGTGCCAGCAGCTTGGGCGGATCGAGGACGGGGTACGAGCAGTACTTA. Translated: CASSLGGSRTGYEQYL.

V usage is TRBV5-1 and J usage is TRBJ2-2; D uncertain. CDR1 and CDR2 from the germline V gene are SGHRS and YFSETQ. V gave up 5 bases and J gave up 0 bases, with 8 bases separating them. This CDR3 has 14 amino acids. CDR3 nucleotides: TGCGCCAGCAGTTTCTCTCCGAACACCGGGGAGCTGTTTTTT. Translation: CASSFSPNTGELFF.

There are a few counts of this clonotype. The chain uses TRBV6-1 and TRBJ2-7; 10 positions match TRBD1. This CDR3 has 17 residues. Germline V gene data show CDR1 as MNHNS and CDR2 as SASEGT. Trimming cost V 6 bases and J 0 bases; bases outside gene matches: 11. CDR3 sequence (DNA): TGTGCCAGCAGAAGAACTGCCGGGACAGGGGACTCCTACGAGCAGTACTTC. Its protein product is CASRRTAGTGDSYEQYF.

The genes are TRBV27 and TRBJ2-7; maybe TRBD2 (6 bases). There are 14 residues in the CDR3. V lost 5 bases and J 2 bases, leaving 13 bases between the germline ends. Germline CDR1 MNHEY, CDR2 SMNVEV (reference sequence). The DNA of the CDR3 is TGTGCCAGCAGTCCTTCTAGCGTACCCTACGAGCAGTACTTC. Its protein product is CASSPSSVPYEQYF.

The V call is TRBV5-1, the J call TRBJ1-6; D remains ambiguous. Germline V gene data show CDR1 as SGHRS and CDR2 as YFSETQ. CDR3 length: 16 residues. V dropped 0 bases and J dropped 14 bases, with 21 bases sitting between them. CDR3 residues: CASSLVSSDIKASLHF. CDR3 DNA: TGCGCCAGCAGCTTGGTTTCGAGTGACATAAAAGCATCCCTCCACTTT.

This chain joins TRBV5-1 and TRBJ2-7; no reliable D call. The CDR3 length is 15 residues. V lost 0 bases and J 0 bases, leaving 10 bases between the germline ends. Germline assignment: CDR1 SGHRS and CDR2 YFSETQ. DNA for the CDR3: TGCGCCAGCAGCTTGGGCGCCCGAGTCTCCTACGAGCAGTACTTC. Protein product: CASSLGARVSYEQYF.

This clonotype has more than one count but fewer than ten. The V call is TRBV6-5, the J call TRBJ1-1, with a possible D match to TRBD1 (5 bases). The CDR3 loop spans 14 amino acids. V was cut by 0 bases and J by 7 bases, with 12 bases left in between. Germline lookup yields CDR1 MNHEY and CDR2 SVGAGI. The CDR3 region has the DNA TGTGCCAGCAGTTACTCGGGGGAGGCGTATGAAGCTTTCTTT. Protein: CASSYSGEAYEAFF.

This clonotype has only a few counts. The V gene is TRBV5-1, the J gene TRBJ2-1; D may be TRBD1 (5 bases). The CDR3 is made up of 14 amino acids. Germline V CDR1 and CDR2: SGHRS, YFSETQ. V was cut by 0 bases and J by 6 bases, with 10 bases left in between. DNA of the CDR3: TGCGCCAGCAGCTTGGAGCAGGGTTCCAATGAGCAGTTCTTC. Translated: CASSLEQGSNEQFF.

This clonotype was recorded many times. The CDR3 DNA reads as TGTGCCAGCAGCTCTAAAGGGCCTCAAGAGACCCAGTACTTC. The encoded protein is CASSSKGPQETQYF. V gene TRBV7-8 combines with J gene TRBJ2-5; D is unresolved. Trimming removed 4 bases from V and 2 bases from J, with 11 bases in between. The CDR3 runs 14 residues. The germline gives CDR1 SGHVS, CDR2 FQNEAQ.

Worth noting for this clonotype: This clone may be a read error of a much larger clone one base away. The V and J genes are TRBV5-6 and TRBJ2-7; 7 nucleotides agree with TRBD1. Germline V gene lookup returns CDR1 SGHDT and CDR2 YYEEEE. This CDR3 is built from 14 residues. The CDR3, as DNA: TGTGCCGGCAGCCCCGGGACAGTTACCTACGAGCAGTACTTC. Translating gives CAGSPGTVTYEQYF.

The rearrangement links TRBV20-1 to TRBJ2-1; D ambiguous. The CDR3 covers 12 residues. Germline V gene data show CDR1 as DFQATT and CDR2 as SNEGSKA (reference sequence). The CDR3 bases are TGCACCCTACTCAGCTCCTACAATGAGCAGTTCTTC. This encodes CTLLSSYNEQFF.

The CDR3 nucleotides are TGTGCCAGCTCACCGAGGGTAGCGGGATCCGACGAGCAGTACTTC. It translates to CASSPRVAGSDEQYF. V is TRBV18 and J is TRBJ2-7; 8 bases are shared with TRBD2. Germline lookup yields CDR1 KGHSH and CDR2 LQKENI. The CDR3 spans 15 residues. V was clipped by 3 bases and J by 5 bases; unmatched bases: 9.

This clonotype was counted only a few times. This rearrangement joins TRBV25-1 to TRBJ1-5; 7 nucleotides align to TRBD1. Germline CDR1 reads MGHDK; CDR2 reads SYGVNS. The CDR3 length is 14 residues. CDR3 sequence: CASPGLTGCQPQHF. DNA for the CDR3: TGTGCTTCCCCGGGCCTGACAGGGTGTCAGCCCCAGCATTTT.

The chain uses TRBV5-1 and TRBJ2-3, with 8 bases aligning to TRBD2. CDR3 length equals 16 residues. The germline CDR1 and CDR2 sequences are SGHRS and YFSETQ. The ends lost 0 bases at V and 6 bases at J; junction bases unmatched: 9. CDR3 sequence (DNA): TGCGCCAGCAGCTTGGCTTCAACTAGCGGAGGGGATACGCAGTATTTT. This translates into CASSLASTSGGDTQYF.

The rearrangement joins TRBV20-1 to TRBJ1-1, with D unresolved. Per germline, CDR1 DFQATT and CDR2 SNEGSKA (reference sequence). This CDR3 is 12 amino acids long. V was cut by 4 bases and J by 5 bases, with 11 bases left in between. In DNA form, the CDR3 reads TGCAGTGCTAATCAAGAGTGGACTGAAGCTTTCTTT. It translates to CSANQEWTEAFF.